These 20 T cell receptor beta chains originate from one sample sequenced in a study of Graves' ophthalmopathy and Graves' hyperthyroidism. Amplification targeted the TCR beta CDR3 regions, with RNA transcripts as the source material. HTBI primers were employed in first-round RT-PCR, then a second-round multiplex PCR followed. MiXCR was run by TCRdb on the multiplex PCR reads, yielding one entry per CDR3 protein. The repertoire holds roughly 160,000 distinct CDR3 sequences, with 39% as singletons. Material: peripheral blood. These receptor sequences come from a man aged 30-40 years with Graves' ophthalmopathy.

In its sample, this clonotype was seen many times. CDR3 sequence reads: CASSLRDTSYEQYF. DNA for the CDR3: TGTGCCAGCAGTTTACGGGACACTTCCTACGAGCAGTACTTC. The rearrangement uses TRBV6-2 or TRBV6-3 and TRBJ2-7, with a possible D match to TRBD1 (6 bases). The CDR3 length is 14 residues. Looked up from germline, CDR1 is MNHEY and CDR2 is SVGEGT. Trimming took 4 bases from V and 1 from J, leaving 11 bases between them.

The chain employs TRBV19 and TRBJ1-1; TRBD1 matches 9 bases. The germline V gene encodes CDR1 LNHDA and CDR2 SQIVND (reference sequence). V lost 6 bases, J lost 0 bases, and 8 bases stayed unmatched. This CDR3 is built from 16 residues. DNA for the CDR3: TGTGCCAGTAGACCTACAGGGGGCACCATGAACACTGAAGCTTTCTTT. Translated: CASRPTGGTMNTEAFF.

This clonotype was seen only once. J is TRBJ2-2 and V is TRBV7-8; D not certain. The V gene's germline CDR1 is SGHVS and CDR2 FQNEAQ. This CDR3 is built from 13 residues. The germline V and J ends were trimmed by 5 bases and 5 bases, with 9 bases remaining between them. CDR3 protein: CASSVLDTGELFF. The CDR3 nucleotides are TGTGCCAGCAGCGTCCTAGATACCGGGGAGCTGTTTTTT. Variable domain in full (rest from reference TRBV7-8 and TRBJ2-2): GAGVSQSPRYKVAKRGQDVALRCDPISGHVSLFWYQQALGQGPEFLTYFQNEAQLDKSGLPSDRFFAERPEGSVSTLKIQRTQQEDSAVYLCASSVLDTGELFFGEGSRLTVL.

The gene calls are TRBV10-3 and TRBJ1-5, with TRBD1 identical over 7 bases. J gave up 0 bases and V 4 bases, and 6 bases lay outside the gene matches. The germline gives CDR1 ENHRY, CDR2 SYGVKD. This CDR3 has 16 amino acids. The CDR3 sequence is CAISALDRDSNQPQHF. Here the CDR3 DNA reads TGTGCCATCAGTGCTCTCGACAGGGATAGCAATCAGCCCCAGCATTTT.

This clonotype was found many times. This sequence joins TRBV6-1 and TRBJ2-5, with D perhaps given as TRBD1 or TRBD2 (5 bases each). Deletions cut 3 bases from V and 5 bases from J, with 13 bases between. The CDR3 contains 14 residues. The germline V gene has CDR1 MNHNS and CDR2 SASEGT. The CDR3 region is CASSEGRRMETQYF. CDR3 sequence (DNA): TGTGCCAGCAGTGAGGGACGGAGGATGGAGACCCAGTACTTC.

This clonotype was seen repeatedly, ten times or more. The chain employs TRBV12-3 or TRBV12-4 and TRBJ1-5; no definite D call. The germline V and J ends were trimmed by 1 base and 4 bases, with 11 bases remaining between them. The CDR3 runs to 15 residues. CDR3 in DNA: TGTGCCAGCAGTTTAGACGGCGGACCTAATCAGCCCCAGCATTTT. As protein: CASSLDGGPNQPQHF.

CDR3 sequence reads: CATSDPGPFGETQYF. The CDR3 DNA reads TGTGCCACCAGTGACCCAGGACCGTTCGGGGAGACCCAGTACTTC. V and J are TRBV24-1 and TRBJ2-5; no firm D call. The germline V gene encodes CDR1 KGHDR and CDR2 SFDVKD. Trimming cost V 4 bases and J 5 bases, with 16 bases left between them. The CDR3 totals 15 residues.

This clonotype was counted between two and nine times. The chain combines TRBV30 with TRBJ2-5; 10 nucleotides line up with TRBD2. There are 16 residues in the CDR3. V lost 2 bases, J lost 5 bases, and 11 bases stayed unmatched. CDR1 is GTSNPN and CDR2 is SVGIG in the germline V gene (reference sequence). The CDR3 spells CAWSFPSGSPRETQYF. Written as DNA, the CDR3 is TGTGCCTGGAGTTTCCCTAGCGGGAGCCCTCGTGAGACCCAGTACTTC.

This clonotype was found many times. This chain uses TRBV14 with TRBJ2-2; no clear D gene. The CDR3 loop spans 13 amino acids. Germline values: CDR1 SGHDN, CDR2 FVKESK. Deletions cut 3 bases from V and 5 bases from J, with 7 bases between. The CDR3 DNA is TGTGCCAGCAGCCATCAAAATACCGGGGAGCTGTTTTTT. It is translated as CASSHQNTGELFF.

This clonotype was observed a handful of times. The chain is built from TRBV6-2 or TRBV6-3 and TRBJ1-1; tentative D call: TRBD1 (5 bases). This CDR3 contains 11 residues. Germline CDR1 is MNHEY and CDR2 is SVGEGT. Trimming took 5 bases from V and 9 from J, leaving 10 bases between them. This CDR3 reads CASSQGVKAFF. CDR3 coding DNA: TGTGCCAGCAGTCAGGGAGTAAAAGCTTTCTTT.

This clonotype has at least ten counts. J is TRBJ1-1 and V is TRBV28; 8 bases agree with TRBD1. Germline V lookup: CDR1 MDHEN, CDR2 SYDVKM. V was clipped by 5 bases and J by 3 bases; unmatched bases: 8. This CDR3 comprises 15 residues. CDR3 nucleotide sequence: TGTGCCAGCAGTGAAAACAGGGGGGCGGACACTGAAGCTTTCTTT. As protein: CASSENRGADTEAFF.

This clonotype appeared many times. This clone may be a read error of a much larger clone one base away. This rearrangement joins TRBV7-3 to TRBJ1-1, with a possible D match to TRBD1 (5 bases). Germline lookup yields CDR1 SGHTA and CDR2 FQGTGA. The CDR3 totals 13 residues. DNA of the CDR3: TGTGCCGGCAGCTTAAGGAGTTCAGGGAAGGCTTTCTTT. Encoded protein: CAGSLRSSGKAFF.

The table lists this clonotype with many counts. The gene calls are TRBV28 and TRBJ2-7; D remains ambiguous. This CDR3 has 13 residues. Deletions cut 2 bases from V and 7 bases from J, with 12 bases between. Germline V CDR1 and CDR2: MDHEN, SYDVKM. CDR3 nucleotides: TGTGCCAGCAGTTTACGCCTTTTCAGGGAGCAGTACTTC. Its translation is CASSLRLFREQYF.

There are many counts of this clonotype. The chain recombines TRBV12-3 or TRBV12-4 with TRBJ2-4, with TRBD2 matching over 10 bases. CDR3 size: 18 residues. V lost 6 bases to trimming and J lost 0 bases; unmatched junction nucleotides: 11. CDR3 residues: CASSPSGRERLAKNIQYF. Written as DNA, the CDR3 is TGTGCCAGCAGCCCAAGCGGGAGGGAGAGACTAGCCAAAAACATTCAGTACTTC.

The table lists this clonotype with many counts. The rearrangement uses TRBV12-3 or TRBV12-4 and TRBJ1-1; no reliable D call. CDR3 length equals 13 residues. Trimming cost V 5 bases and J 6 bases, with 13 bases left between them. CDR3 in DNA: TGTGCCAGCAGTCGTTCCCTCGGGTCTGAAGCTTTCTTT. This translates into CASSRSLGSEAFF.

The sample holds many counts of this clonotype. The J gene is TRBJ2-2, the V gene TRBV7-2; a weak D match, TRBD2 (5 bases). V was pared by 1 base and J by 7 bases, with 10 bases between. This CDR3 comprises 14 residues. The germline CDR1 and CDR2 sequences are SGHTA and FQGNSA. Here the CDR3 reads CASSLVAGGGELFF. In DNA form, the CDR3 reads TGTGCCAGCAGCTTAGTCGCGGGCGGCGGGGAGCTGTTTTTT.

This clonotype was recorded many times. The chain links TRBV28 to TRBJ1-5; D is ambiguous. This CDR3 has 14 amino acids. V lost 6 bases and J lost 2, with 11 bases in between. CDR1 is MDHEN, CDR2 SYDVKM, per germline. CDR3 in amino acids: CASRGAPGNQPQHF. For the CDR3, the DNA is TGTGCCAGCAGGGGAGCACCTGGCAATCAGCCCCAGCATTTT.

The table lists this clonotype with many counts. The V and J genes are TRBV12-3 or TRBV12-4 and TRBJ2-7; D is uncertain. V shed 5 bases and J shed 2 bases, with 22 bases lying between them. This CDR3 contains 17 residues. DNA of the CDR3: TGTGCCAGCAGTCCACGGTCGACTGGCGGCCCCACCTACGAGCAGTACTTC. It is translated as CASSPRSTGGPTYEQYF.

The chain combines TRBV27 with TRBJ1-5; 8 bases match TRBD1. J gave up 2 bases and V 5 bases, and 5 bases lay outside the gene matches. The CDR3 totals 15 residues. Germline CDR1 MNHEY, CDR2 SMNVEV (reference sequence). The CDR3: CASSRDRTRNQPQHF. CDR3 bases: TGTGCCAGCAGTAGGGACAGGACCCGCAATCAGCCCCAGCATTTT.

The sample holds many counts of this clonotype. V is TRBV27 and J is TRBJ2-7, with 12 positions matching TRBD1. Per germline, CDR1 MNHEY and CDR2 SMNVEV (reference sequence). With V trimmed by 6 bases and J by 7 bases, 10 bases remained unmatched. The CDR3 spans 15 residues. DNA for the CDR3: TGTGCCAGCAGAGAATGGGGACAGGGGGCGCGGGAGCAGTACTTC. This sequence encodes CASREWGQGAREQYF.